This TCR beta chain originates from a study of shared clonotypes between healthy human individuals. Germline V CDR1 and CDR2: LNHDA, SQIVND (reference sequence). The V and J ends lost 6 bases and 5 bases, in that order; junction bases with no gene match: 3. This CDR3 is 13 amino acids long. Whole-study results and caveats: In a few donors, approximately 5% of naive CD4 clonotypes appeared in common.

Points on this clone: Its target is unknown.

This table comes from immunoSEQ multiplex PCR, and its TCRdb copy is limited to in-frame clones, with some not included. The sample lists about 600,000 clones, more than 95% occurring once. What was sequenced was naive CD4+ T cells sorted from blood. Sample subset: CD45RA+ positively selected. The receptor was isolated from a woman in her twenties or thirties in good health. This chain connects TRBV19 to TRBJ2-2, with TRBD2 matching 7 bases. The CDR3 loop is CASRTGGTGELFF. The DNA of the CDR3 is TGTGCCAGTAGAACGGGAGGAACCGGGGAGCTGTTTTTT. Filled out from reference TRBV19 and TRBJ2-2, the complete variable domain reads DGGITQSPKYLFRKEGQNVTLSCEQNLNHDAMYWYRQDPGQGLRLIYYSQIVNDFQKGDIAEGYSVSREKKESFPLTVTSAQKNPTAFYLCASRTGGTGELFFGEGSRLTVL.